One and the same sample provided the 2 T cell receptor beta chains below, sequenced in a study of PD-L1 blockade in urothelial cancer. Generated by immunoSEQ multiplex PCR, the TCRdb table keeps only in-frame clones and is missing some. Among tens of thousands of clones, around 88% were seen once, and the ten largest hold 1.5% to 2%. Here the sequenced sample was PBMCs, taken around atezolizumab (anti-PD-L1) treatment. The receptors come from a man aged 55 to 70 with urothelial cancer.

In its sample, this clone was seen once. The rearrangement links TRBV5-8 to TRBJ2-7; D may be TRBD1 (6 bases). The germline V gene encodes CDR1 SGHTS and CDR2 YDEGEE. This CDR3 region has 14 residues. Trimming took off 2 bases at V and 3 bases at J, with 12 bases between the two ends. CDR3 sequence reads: CASSFQQGIYEQYF. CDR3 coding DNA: TGTGCCAGCAGCTTCCAACAGGGTATCTACGAGCAGTACTTC.

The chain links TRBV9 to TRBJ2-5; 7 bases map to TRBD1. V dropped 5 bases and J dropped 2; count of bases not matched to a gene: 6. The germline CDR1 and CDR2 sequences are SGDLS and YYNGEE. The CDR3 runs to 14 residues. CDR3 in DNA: TGTGCCAGCAGTGCAGGACAGGAACAAGAGACCCAGTACTTC. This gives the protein CASSAGQEQETQYF.